The text below deals with one T cell receptor beta chain. Antigen unknown. V dropped 6 bases and J dropped 6; count of bases not matched to a gene: 9. This CDR3 contains 14 residues. CDR1 and CDR2 (germline): MNHEY, SVGAGI. The data were obtained in a study of beta chain features in type 1 diabetes. Study-level information: In age, gender and cell yields, patients were similar to healthy donors.

Populations obtained by sorting all exceeded 95% purity. Since all of the isolated RNA was reverse transcribed, expressed TCRB transcripts were what got sequenced. Sequenced by immunoSEQ multiplex PCR; TCRdb stores in-frame clones only, minus some. The table lists about 650,000 clones, about an eighth of them singletons. Study conclusions and caveats: Shorter TCRB CDR3s, moderately but significantly so, were found in Type 1 diabetes patients in all four CD4+ subsets. Healthy donors had naive, central memory and Treg TCRB repertoires that appeared less similar than those seen among patients. For type 1 diabetes patients, VDJ junctions showed fewer insertions and more deletions.

Material: naive CD4+ T cells from blood. This receptor was taken from a man aged 25 to 45 with type 1 diabetes. This chain connects TRBV6-5 to TRBJ1-2; 8 bases map to TRBD1. The DNA for the CDR3 is TGTGCCAGCAGCCCCGACAGGGGCCGGCATGGCTACACCTTC. Protein product: CASSPDRGRHGYTF.